This T cell receptor beta chain derives from a study of beta chain features in type 1 diabetes. From germline, CDR1 is SGDLS and CDR2 YYNGEE. CDR3 length equals 17 residues. The J segment lost 3 bases and the V segment lost 7 bases, leaving 14 bases of the junction unmatched. The sequenced template was cDNA made from the entire isolated RNA. Sequenced by immunoSEQ multiplex PCR; TCRdb stores in-frame clones only, minus some. In the table there are approximately 160,000 clones, roughly 9.1% of which are singletons. The specimen sequenced was central memory CD4+ T cells from blood. This TCR was recovered from a young woman in good health. The genes are TRBV9 and TRBJ2-2; 8 bases are shared with TRBD1. The CDR3 region has the DNA TGTGCCAGCTCACCTCCCAAGACAGGGGTCGACACCGGGGAGCTGTTTTTT. Its protein product is CASSPPKTGVDTGELFF.